This T cell receptor (beta chain) was documented in a study of shared clonotypes between healthy human individuals. Study information: Each donor's CD4 naive and CD4 memory cells filled three plates apiece, CD8 naive two, and CD8 memory one.

TCRdb keeps only in-frame clones here, not all; method: immunoSEQ multiplex PCR. The sample gives roughly 1,600,000 clones, approximately 98.5% of which show up once; about 0.35% is in the top ten. Overall study findings and caveats: An effect of sequencing depth on clonotype sharing among donors was expected.

The germline V gene encodes CDR1 SGDLS and CDR2 YYNGEE. After removal of 8 bases from V and 6 bases from J, the junction contained 12 bases not matched to a gene. CDR3 length: 15 residues. This clone showed up just once. Antigen specificity is unknown. This receptor was obtained from a man aged 30 to 39 in good health. Sequencing was performed on naive CD4+ T cells sorted from blood. The subset is: CD45RA+ positively selected. This sequence joins TRBV9 and TRBJ2-3, with 10 bases that match TRBD2. The CDR3 protein is CASSLRVAGGDTQYF. Here the CDR3 DNA reads TGTGCCAGTAGTCTTCGGGTAGCGGGAGGTGATACGCAGTATTTT.